This T cell receptor (beta chain) was identified in a study of T-cell reconstitution after alpha-beta-depleted transplantation in children. A TCRbeta library incorporating unique molecular identifiers was prepared. TCRdb re-called the PCR reads with MiXCR, one entry per CDR3 protein. The table records some 600,000 distinct CDR3 sequences, 16% of them present only once. The CDR3 totals 14 residues. The trim removed 6 bases at V and 7 bases at J, leaving 10 bases unmatched. Germline CDR1 is MNHNS and CDR2 is SASEGT. This clonotype has ten or more counts. Sequences were derived from PBMCs from the stem cell graft donor, sampled from the stem cell graft. The chain couples TRBV6-1 to TRBJ1-2; 8 nucleotides match TRBD1. This receptor was obtained from a human donor who donated a stem cell graft to a child with acute myeloid leukemia. The CDR3 region has the DNA TGTGCCAGCAGACCCCCAGGACAGGGAATTGGCTACACCTTC. As protein: CASRPPGQGIGYTF.